The clone carrying this T cell receptor beta chain was seen just once. Its target is not known. This specimen comes from a study of Graves' ophthalmopathy and Graves' hyperthyroidism. Study-wide results and caveats: For separating ophthalmopathy from stable hyperthyroidism, a 13-signature model gave under 90% sensitivity and roughly 79% specificity.

Reliance was placed on clinical symptoms, serum thyroxine, TRAb, thyroid ultrasound and orbital computed tomography for diagnosis. PBMCs were density-gradient isolated from approximately 10 ml fresh blood. The CDR3 is 15 amino acids. The V gene lost 6 bases and the J gene lost 2 bases, with 14 bases spanning the gap. In germline, CDR1 is MDHEN, CDR2 SYDVKM. Amplifying from RNA transcripts, the study obtained TCR beta CDR3 regions. An initial RT-PCR round employing HTBI primers preceded a second-round multiplex PCR. In TCRdb, the multiplex PCR reads were re-called with MiXCR into one record per CDR3 protein. This table holds some 200,000 distinct CDR3 sequences, roughly 29% found once.

Sequencing was done on a sample of peripheral blood. The receptor was isolated from a man aged 50-59 years with Graves' ophthalmopathy. The genes are TRBV28 and TRBJ1-5, with D unclear. The chain's CDR3 is CASSLPDGGNQPQHF. DNA for the CDR3: TGTGCCAGCAGCCTCCCTGACGGGGGCAATCAGCCCCAGCATTTT.